This entry describes one T cell receptor (beta chain). The antigen is not known. The sample originates from a study of cytomegalovirus exposure and HLA in healthy donors. The wider study: Genetic ancestry analysis placed approximately 78% of the 398 donors that were genotyped in the Caucasian-associated cluster.

Overall study findings and caveats: The authors later found most CMV-associated TCR beta chains appeared HLA-restricted.

Healthy bone marrow donors supplied every sample. The PCR contained 60 Vbeta and 13 Jbeta primers. Clones were read by immunoSEQ multiplex PCR, and TCRdb kept only the in-frame ones, dropping some. The sample lists 79,000 or so clones, more than 65% seen once, with roughly 15% in the top ten. Trimming took off 0 bases at V and 2 bases at J, with 9 bases between the two ends. Per the germline V gene, CDR1 is SGHRS and CDR2 is YFSETQ. The CDR3 is 14 amino acids. The specimen was PBMCs. The receptor was isolated from a woman between 35 and 50 years old in good health and CMV-seropositive. The gene calls are TRBV5-1 and TRBJ2-7; D is uncertain. The CDR3 bases are TGCGCCAGCAGCTTGGTGGTTAGCACCTACGAGCAGTACTTC. As protein: CASSLVVSTYEQYF.